This T cell receptor (beta chain) was retrieved from a study of blood T cell repertoires in COVID-19 (dated by TCRdb to about 2020). Context from the whole study: Samples covering the acute and convalescent phases of COVID-19 were provided by collaborators in the United States, Italy and Spain. The repertoires were made available in a free public database intended to serve as a resource for research on the immune response to SARS-CoV-2. The material from the prospective study consisted of cDNA or gDNA derived from T cells, B-cell-depleted T cells, or PBMCs. Subjects who had been exposed to COVID-19, were actively infected with it, or had recovered from it provided the deeply sampled blood TCRbeta repertoires that made up the dataset. A de-identified subject ID, COVID-19 status, age in years and sex were almost always included in the sample metadata. The samples were drawn from two sources: the first 160 participants of the ongoing ImmuneRACE study, and 1,000 to 1,500 subjects contributed by 6 global collaborators. Where HLA class I and class II types were available, the types were taken from metadata supplied by the sample provider, not from assay-based typing. On the study overall, not on this receptor specifically: How much clinical and demographic metadata was included differed by source and by participant, and the metadata was provided uncurated.

For this clone: The specificity of this receptor is unknown. No base-level quality is on record; no much larger clone is a single base apart.

The immunoSEQ Assay, a bias-controlled multiplex PCR, was used to amplify TCRbeta CDR3 regions from genomic DNA. As for how the authors treated the data: The number of nucleated cells in each sample was estimated by amplification of reference gene primers within the assay. To quantify the absolute abundance of each unique TCRbeta CDR3 rearrangement, sequence reads were collapsed and filtered. For each sample, productive Simpson clonality was calculated as the square root of Simpson's diversity index over productive rearrangements. TCRdb stores this immuneACCESS table with in-frame sequences only. Part of the clones is absent; in the studies checked, under half of the shortfall reflects unresolved V genes, and no reason is known for the rest. That table furnishes V, J and clone size, whereas the DNA furnished D and trimming. Here the sample has fewer than 500,000 clones; 75% to 90% occur a single time. In total, the top ten clones hold over 1.1% of the sample.

The CDR3, from cysteine to phenylalanine, totals 13 residues. CDR3 DNA only is kept here, 39 bases in frame from base 1. Based on the germline V gene, the CDR1 and CDR2 sequences are MRHNA and SNTAGT. Here V drops 4 bases and J drops 7 bases, and the junction holds 0 bases not matched to any gene. Collaborating institutions collected whole blood in K2EDTA tubes following their own protocols. Collaborator samples were shipped for TCRbeta analysis as frozen whole blood, isolated PBMCs, or DNA extracted from either sample type. This TCR was sampled from a woman aged 25 to 39 with active or convalescent COVID-19. Sequenced sample: peripheral blood. The chain is made from TRBV6-4 and TRBJ2-1, with 11 bases in between that match TRBD2. The CDR3 protein: CASSGLAGNEQFF. The nucleotide sequence reads TGTGCCAGCAGTGGACTAGCGGGGAATGAGCAGTTCTTC.